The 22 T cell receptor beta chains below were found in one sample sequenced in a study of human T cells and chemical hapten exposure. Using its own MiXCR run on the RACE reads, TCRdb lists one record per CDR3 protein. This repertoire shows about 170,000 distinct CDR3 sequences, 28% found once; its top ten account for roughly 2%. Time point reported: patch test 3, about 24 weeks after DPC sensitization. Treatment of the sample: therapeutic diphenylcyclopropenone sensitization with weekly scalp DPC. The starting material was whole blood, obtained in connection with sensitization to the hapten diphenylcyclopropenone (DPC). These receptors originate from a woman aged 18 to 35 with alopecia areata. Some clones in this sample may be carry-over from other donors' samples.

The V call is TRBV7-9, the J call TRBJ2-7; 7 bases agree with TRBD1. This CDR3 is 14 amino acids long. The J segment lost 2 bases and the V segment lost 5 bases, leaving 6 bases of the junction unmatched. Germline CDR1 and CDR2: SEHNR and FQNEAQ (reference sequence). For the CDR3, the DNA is TGTGCCAGCAGCCCAAAACAGGGGCCCTACGAGCAGTACTTC. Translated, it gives CASSPKQGPYEQYF.

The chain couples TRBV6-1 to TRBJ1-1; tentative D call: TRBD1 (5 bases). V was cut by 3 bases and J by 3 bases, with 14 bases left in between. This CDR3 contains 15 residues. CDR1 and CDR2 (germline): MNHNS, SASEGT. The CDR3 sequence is CASSDMGRADTEAFF. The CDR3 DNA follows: TGTGCCAGCAGTGACATGGGACGGGCGGACACTGAAGCTTTCTTT.

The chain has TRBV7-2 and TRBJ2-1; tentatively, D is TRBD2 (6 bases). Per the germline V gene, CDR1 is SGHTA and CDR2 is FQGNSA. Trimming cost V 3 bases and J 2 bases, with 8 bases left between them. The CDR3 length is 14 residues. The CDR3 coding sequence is TGTGCCAGCAGCTTTCGGGAGCCCTACAATGAGCAGTTCTTC. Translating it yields CASSFREPYNEQFF.

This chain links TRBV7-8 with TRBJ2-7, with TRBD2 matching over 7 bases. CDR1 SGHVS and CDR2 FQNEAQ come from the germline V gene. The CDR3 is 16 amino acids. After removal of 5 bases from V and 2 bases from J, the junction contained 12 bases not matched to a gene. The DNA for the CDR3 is TGTGCCAGCAGCACTAGCGTCAGCGGAGGGACCTACGAGCAGTACTTC. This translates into CASSTSVSGGTYEQYF.

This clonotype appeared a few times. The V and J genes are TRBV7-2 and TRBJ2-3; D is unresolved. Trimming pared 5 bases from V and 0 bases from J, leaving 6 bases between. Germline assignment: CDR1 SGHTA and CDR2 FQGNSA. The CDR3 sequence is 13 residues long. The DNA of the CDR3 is TGTGCCAGCAGCAGCTCTAGCACAGATACGCAGTATTTT. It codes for CASSSSSTDTQYF.

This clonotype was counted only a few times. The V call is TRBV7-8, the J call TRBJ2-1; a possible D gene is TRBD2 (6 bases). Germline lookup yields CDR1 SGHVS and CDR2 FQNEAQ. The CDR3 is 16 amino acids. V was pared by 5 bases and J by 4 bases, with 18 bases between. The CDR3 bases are TGTGCCAGCAGCAAGCAACTAGCAACTTTATACAATGAGCAGTTCTTC. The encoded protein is CASSKQLATLYNEQFF.

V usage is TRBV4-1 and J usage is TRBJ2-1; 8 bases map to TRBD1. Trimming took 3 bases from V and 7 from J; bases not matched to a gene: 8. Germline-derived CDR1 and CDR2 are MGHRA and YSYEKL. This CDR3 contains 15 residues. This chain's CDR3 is CASSQGQGAVNEQFF. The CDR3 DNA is TGCGCCAGCAGCCAGGGCCAGGGGGCTGTAAATGAGCAGTTCTTC.

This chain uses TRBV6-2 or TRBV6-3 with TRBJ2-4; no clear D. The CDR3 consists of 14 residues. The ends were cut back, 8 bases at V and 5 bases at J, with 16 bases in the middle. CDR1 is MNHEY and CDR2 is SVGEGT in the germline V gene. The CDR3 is CASGRSWAENIQYF. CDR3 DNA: TGTGCCAGCGGGCGGTCTTGGGCGGAAAACATTCAGTACTTC.

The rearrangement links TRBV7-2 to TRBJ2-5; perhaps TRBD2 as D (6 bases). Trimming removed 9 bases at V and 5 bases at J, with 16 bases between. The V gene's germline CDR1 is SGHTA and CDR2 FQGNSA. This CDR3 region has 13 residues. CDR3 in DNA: TGTGCCAGTAGTGGAGGGCGAGGGGAGACCCAGTACTTC. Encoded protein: CASSGGRGETQYF.

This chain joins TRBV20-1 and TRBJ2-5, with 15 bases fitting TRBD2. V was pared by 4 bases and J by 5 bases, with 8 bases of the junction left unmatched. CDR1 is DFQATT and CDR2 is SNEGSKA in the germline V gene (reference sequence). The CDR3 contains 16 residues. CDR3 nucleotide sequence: TGCAGTGCTACCCGGACTAGCGGGGGGGTCCAGGAGACCCAGTACTTC. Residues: CSATRTSGGVQETQYF.

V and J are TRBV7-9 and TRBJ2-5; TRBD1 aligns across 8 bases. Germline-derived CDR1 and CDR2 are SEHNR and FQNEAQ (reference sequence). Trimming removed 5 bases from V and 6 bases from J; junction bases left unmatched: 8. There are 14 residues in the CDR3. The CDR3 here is CASSPRTGLKTQYF. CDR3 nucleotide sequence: TGTGCCAGCAGCCCCAGGACAGGGTTGAAGACCCAGTACTTC.

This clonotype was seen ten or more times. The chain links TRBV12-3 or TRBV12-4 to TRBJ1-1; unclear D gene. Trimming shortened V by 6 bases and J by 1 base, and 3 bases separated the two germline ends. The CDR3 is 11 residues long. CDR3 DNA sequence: TGTGCCAGCAGCCCGAACACTGAAGCTTTCTTT. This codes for CASSPNTEAFF.

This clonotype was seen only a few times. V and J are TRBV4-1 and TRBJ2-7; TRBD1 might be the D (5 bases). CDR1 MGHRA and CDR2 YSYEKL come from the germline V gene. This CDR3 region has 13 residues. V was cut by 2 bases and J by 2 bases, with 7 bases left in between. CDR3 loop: CASSQIGAYEQYF. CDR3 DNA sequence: TGCGCCAGCAGCCAAATAGGGGCCTACGAGCAGTACTTC.

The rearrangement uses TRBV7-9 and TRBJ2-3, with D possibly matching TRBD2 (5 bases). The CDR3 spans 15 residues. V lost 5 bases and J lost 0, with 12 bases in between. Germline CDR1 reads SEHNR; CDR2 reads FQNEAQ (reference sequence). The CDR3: CASSLLGASTDTQYF. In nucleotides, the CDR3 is TGTGCCAGCAGCCTACTAGGTGCTAGCACAGATACGCAGTATTTT.

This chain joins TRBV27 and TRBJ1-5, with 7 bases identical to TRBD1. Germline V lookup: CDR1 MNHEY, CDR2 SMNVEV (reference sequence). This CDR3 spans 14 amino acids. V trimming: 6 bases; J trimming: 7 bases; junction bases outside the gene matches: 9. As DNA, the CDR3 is TGTGCCAGCAGATTGACAGGGAGAGGACAGCCCCAGCATTTT. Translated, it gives CASRLTGRGQPQHF.

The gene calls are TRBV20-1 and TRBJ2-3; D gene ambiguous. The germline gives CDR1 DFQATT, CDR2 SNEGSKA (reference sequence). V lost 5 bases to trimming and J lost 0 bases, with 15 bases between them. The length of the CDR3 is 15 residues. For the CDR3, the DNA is TGCAGTGCTCCTTCTTATAGGCTTAGCACAGATACGCAGTATTTT. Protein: CSAPSYRLSTDTQYF.

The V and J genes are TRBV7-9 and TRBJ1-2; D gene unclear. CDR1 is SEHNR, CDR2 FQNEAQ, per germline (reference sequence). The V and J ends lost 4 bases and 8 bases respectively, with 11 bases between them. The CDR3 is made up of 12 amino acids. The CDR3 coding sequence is TGTGCCAGCAGCTCGACAATTGGAGGCTACACCTTC. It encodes CASSSTIGGYTF.

The CDR3 sequence: CASSPAKGYEQYF. The CDR3 DNA is TGTGCCAGCTCCCCCGCCAAGGGCTACGAGCAGTACTTC. The J gene is TRBJ2-7, the V gene TRBV18, with D unclear. Germline CDR1 and CDR2: KGHSH and LQKENI. Trimming left V 6 bases short and J 3 bases short, with 12 bases between. The length of the CDR3 is 13 residues.

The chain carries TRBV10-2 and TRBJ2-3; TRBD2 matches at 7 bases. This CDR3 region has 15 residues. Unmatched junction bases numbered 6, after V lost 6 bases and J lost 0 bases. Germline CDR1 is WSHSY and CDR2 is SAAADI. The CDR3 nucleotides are TGCGCCAGCAGGACTAGCCACACAAGCACAGATACGCAGTATTTT. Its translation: CASRTSHTSTDTQYF.

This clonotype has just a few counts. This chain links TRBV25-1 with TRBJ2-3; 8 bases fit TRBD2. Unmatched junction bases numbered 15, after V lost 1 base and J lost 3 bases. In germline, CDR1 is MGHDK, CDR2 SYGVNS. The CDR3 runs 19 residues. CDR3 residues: CASSELGAPAPSGTDTQYF. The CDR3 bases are TGTGCCAGCAGTGAATTGGGGGCTCCGGCGCCTAGCGGGACAGATACGCAGTATTTT.

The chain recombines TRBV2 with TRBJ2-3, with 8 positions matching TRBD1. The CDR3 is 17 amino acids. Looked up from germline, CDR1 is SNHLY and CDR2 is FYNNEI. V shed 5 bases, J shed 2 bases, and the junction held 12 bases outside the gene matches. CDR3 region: CASSPRGRASDTDTQYF. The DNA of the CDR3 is TGTGCCAGCAGTCCCAGGGGGCGCGCTTCGGACACAGATACGCAGTATTTT.

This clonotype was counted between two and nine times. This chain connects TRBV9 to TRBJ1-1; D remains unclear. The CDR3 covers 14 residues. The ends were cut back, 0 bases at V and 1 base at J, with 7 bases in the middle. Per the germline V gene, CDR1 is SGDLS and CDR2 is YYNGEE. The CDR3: CASSVAGPNTEAFF. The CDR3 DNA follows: TGTGCCAGCAGCGTAGCCGGCCCGAACACTGAAGCTTTCTTT.